Below are 20 T cell receptor beta chains sequenced from a single sample in a study of OX40 agonist ivuxolimab in advanced cancers. This table comes from immunoSEQ multiplex PCR, and its TCRdb copy is limited to in-frame clones, with some not included. The sample holds about 69,000 clones, 80% seen once. This material consisted of CD4+ or CD8+ T cells sorted from blood, taken in a trial of the OX40 agonist ivuxolimab. These receptors all come from an adult with an advanced solid tumor such as melanoma, head and neck, liver or kidney cancer.

In DNA, the CDR3 is TGTGCCAGTAGTATGGCGACTAACACAGATACGCAGTATTTT. Translation gives CASSMATNTDTQYF. This sequence joins TRBV19 and TRBJ2-3, with D maybe TRBD2 (5 bases). The CDR3 has 14 residues. The V end was cut by 3 bases, the J end by 2 bases, with 9 bases between. Germline CDR1 is LNHDA and CDR2 is SQIVND (reference sequence).

The chain is built from TRBV14 and TRBJ2-1, with unresolved D. CDR1 is SGHDN and CDR2 is FVKESK in the germline V gene. With 4 bases removed from V and 6 bases from J, the gap between germline ends came to 19 bases. The CDR3 contains 16 residues. In nucleotides, the CDR3 is TGTGCCAGCAGCCCCCAGAGAGGTCTCCTAGGCAATGAGCAGTTCTTC. Translating it yields CASSPQRGLLGNEQFF.

The V and J genes are TRBV29-1 and TRBJ2-7; 12 positions agree with TRBD1. V was pared by 2 bases and J by 6 bases, with 5 bases of the junction left unmatched. Germline-derived CDR1 and CDR2 are SQVTM and ANQGSEA. The CDR3 has 14 amino acids. CDR3 sequence (DNA): TGCAGCGTTGAATTGGGACAGGGGGCATCCGAGCAGTACTTC. Translated, it gives CSVELGQGASEQYF.

This chain joins TRBV5-4 and TRBJ2-1; D is tentatively TRBD1 or TRBD2 (7 bases each). Trimming pared 4 bases from V and 4 bases from J, leaving 15 bases between. From germline, CDR1 is SGHNT and CDR2 YYREEE (reference sequence). The CDR3 loop spans 15 amino acids. CDR3 coding DNA: TGTGCCAGCAGCCCAGGGGGAGGGCAATACAATGAGCAGTTCTTC. It encodes CASSPGGGQYNEQFF. Variable domain in full (rest from reference TRBV5-4 and TRBJ2-1): ETGVTQSPTHLIKTRGQQVTLRCSSQSGHNTVSWYQQALGQGPQFIFQYYREEENGRGNFPPRFSGLQFPNYSSELNVNALELDDSALYLCASSPGGGQYNEQFFGPGTRLTVL.

As for this clone: The same CDR3 arises from other DNA sequences in this sample as well. The CDR3 coding sequence is TGTGCCAGCAGCCGCGGACTAGCGGGAGGCAGAGAGACCCAGTACTTC. It encodes CASSRGLAGGRETQYF. The V call is TRBV7-2, the J call TRBJ2-5; TRBD2 aligns across 14 bases. V was clipped by 5 bases and J by 4 bases; unmatched bases: 6. The CDR3 loop spans 16 amino acids. CDR1 and CDR2 from the germline V gene are SGHTA and FQGNSA.

The V and J genes are TRBV7-2 and TRBJ1-6, with D perhaps matching TRBD1 (6 bases). The V and J ends lost 5 bases and 9 bases respectively, with 11 bases between them. CDR1 and CDR2 from the germline V gene are SGHTA and FQGNSA. The CDR3 consists of 13 residues. The CDR3 bases are TGTGCCAGCAGCCCAGAGGGGGGTTCACCCCTCCACTTT. Translated: CASSPEGGSPLHF. Using reference TRBV7-2 and TRBJ1-6 for the parts outside the CDR3, the full variable domain is GAGVSQSPSNKVTEKGKDVELRCDPISGHTALYWYRQSLGQGLEFLIYFQGNSAPDKSGLPSDRFSAERTGGSVSTLTIQRTQQEDSAVYLCASSPEGGSPLHFGNGTRLTVT.

This chain links TRBV4-1 with TRBJ2-7; D possibly matches TRBD1 or TRBD2 (5 bases each). V was cut by 3 bases and J by 5 bases, with 11 bases left in between. The length of the CDR3 is 13 residues. CDR1 MGHRA and CDR2 YSYEKL come from the germline V gene. The CDR3 DNA reads as TGCGCCAGCAGCCAGGGGGAGCGCGACGAGCAGTACTTC. Protein sequence: CASSQGERDEQYF.

CDR3 DNA: TGTGCCAGCATCCTTGACGGGGGCGGCACCATATATTTT. Translated: CASILDGGGTIYF. This chain uses TRBV2 with TRBJ1-3, with D possibly matching TRBD1 (6 bases). V was trimmed by 7 bases and J by 9 bases, leaving 16 bases between them. The CDR3 is 13 amino acids. CDR1 is SNHLY, CDR2 FYNNEI, per germline.

This clone turned up a few times. The chain joins TRBV7-9 to TRBJ1-3; D is undetermined. The ends were cut back, 0 bases at V and 0 bases at J, with 18 bases in the middle. The CDR3 covers 19 residues. Germline CDR1 SEHNR, CDR2 FQNEAQ (reference sequence). The CDR3 loop reads CASSLAISLGRYSGNTIYF. In DNA, the CDR3 is TGTGCCAGCAGCTTAGCGATATCTCTCGGACGTTACTCTGGAAACACCATATATTTT.

The chain joins TRBV28 to TRBJ2-7; the match to TRBD1 covers 9 bases. The junction had 7 bases not matched to a gene; V was cut back by 8 bases and J by 2 bases. CDR3 length: 14 amino acids. In germline, CDR1 is MDHEN, CDR2 SYDVKM. This CDR3 is CASQTGTGTYEQYF. CDR3 bases: TGTGCCAGCCAGACCGGGACAGGGACCTACGAGCAGTACTTC.

This clone was seen more than once but under ten times. V and J are TRBV30 and TRBJ2-5; tentative D call: TRBD1 (6 bases). The CDR3 consists of 14 residues. Trimming removed 1 base at V and 7 bases at J, with 16 bases between. CDR1 GTSNPN and CDR2 SVGIG come from the germline V gene (reference sequence). This CDR3 is CAWSGLMGAGTQYF. The CDR3 DNA reads TGTGCCTGGAGTGGGTTAATGGGGGCCGGGACCCAGTACTTC.

This clone appeared a few times. The V call is TRBV6-5, the J call TRBJ2-2, with D tentatively TRBD1 (6 bases). Germline CDR1 reads MNHEY; CDR2 reads SVGAGI. This CDR3 is built from 13 residues. The V and J ends lost 6 bases and 6 bases respectively, with 11 bases between them. The CDR3: CASSLTGPGELFF. CDR3 in DNA: TGTGCCAGCAGCTTGACAGGCCCCGGGGAGCTGTTTTTT.

V usage is TRBV5-6 and J usage is TRBJ2-2; tentatively, D is TRBD2 (7 bases). The CDR3 loop spans 16 amino acids. The germline CDR1 and CDR2 sequences are SGHDT and YYEEEE. The V and J ends lost 4 bases and 6 bases respectively, with 19 bases between them. CDR3 in amino acids: CASSPVSGGRAGELFF. The CDR3 DNA sequence: TGTGCCAGCAGCCCAGTATCGGGGGGCAGGGCCGGGGAGCTGTTTTTT.

V and J are TRBV2 and TRBJ1-2; maybe TRBD1 (5 bases). CDR1 SNHLY and CDR2 FYNNEI come from the germline V gene. The CDR3 is made up of 14 amino acids. With 3 bases removed from V and 8 bases from J, the gap between germline ends came to 16 bases. CDR3 sequence reads: CASSDRVRAGGYTF. The DNA of the CDR3 is TGTGCCAGCAGTGACAGGGTCAGGGCGGGGGGCTACACCTTC. Based on the CDR3 plus reference TRBV2 and TRBJ1-2, the full variable domain is EPEVTQTPSHQVTQMGQEVILRCVPISNHLYFYWYRQILGQKVEFLVSFYNNEISEKSEIFDDQFSVERPDGSNFTLKIRSTKLEDSAMYFCASSDRVRAGGYTFGSGTRLTVV.

The CDR3 coding sequence is TGTGCCAGCGCGGACCAGCGGAAGGGTTTCTATGGCTACACCTTC. It encodes CASADQRKGFYGYTF. V is TRBV28 and J is TRBJ1-2; D uncertain. The germline V gene has CDR1 MDHEN and CDR2 SYDVKM. The V end lost 8 bases, the J end lost 4 bases, and 20 bases lay between the germline ends. This CDR3 has 15 residues.

The rearrangement links TRBV19 to TRBJ2-3; 9 nucleotides align to TRBD2. Unmatched junction bases numbered 2, after V lost 8 bases and J lost 2 bases. Germline V gene data show CDR1 as LNHDA and CDR2 as SQIVND (reference sequence). This CDR3 region has 13 residues. CDR3 protein: CASLAGDTDTQYF. In DNA, the CDR3 is TGTGCCAGTTTAGCGGGGGACACAGATACGCAGTATTTT. The entire variable domain, with the rest obtained from reference TRBV19 and TRBJ2-3, is as follows: DGGITQSPKYLFRKEGQNVTLSCEQNLNHDAMYWYRQDPGQGLRLIYYSQIVNDFQKGDIAEGYSVSREKKESFPLTVTSAQKNPTAFYLCASLAGDTDTQYFGPGTRLTVL.

This clone occurred a few times. The chain has TRBV7-9 and TRBJ2-7; TRBD2 matches at 9 bases. Per the germline V gene, CDR1 is SEHNR and CDR2 is FQNEAQ (reference sequence). Trimming cost V 1 base and J 3 bases; bases outside gene matches: 4. CDR3 size: 15 residues. In DNA, the CDR3 is TGTGCCAGCAGCTTAGTTGAAGCGGGAGGCTACGAGCAGTACTTC. Translation: CASSLVEAGGYEQYF.

A few counts support this clone. The chain joins TRBV29-1 to TRBJ2-1, with D perhaps matching TRBD1 (6 bases). V was cut by 4 bases and J by 4 bases, with 14 bases left in between. Per germline, CDR1 SQVTM and CDR2 ANQGSEA. This CDR3 comprises 14 residues. CDR3 in amino acids: CSVARGGPYNEQFF. DNA of the CDR3: TGCAGCGTTGCCCGAGGGGGACCTTACAATGAGCAGTTCTTC.

This chain joins TRBV19 and TRBJ1-1; possibly TRBD1 for D (5 bases). V lost 6 bases, J lost 2 bases, and 19 bases lay in between. The CDR3 extends over 16 amino acids. Germline-derived CDR1 and CDR2 are LNHDA and SQIVND (reference sequence). The DNA of the CDR3 is TGTGCCAGTAGGGACCGGGGGAATACGGCCAACACTGAAGCTTTCTTT. It encodes CASRDRGNTANTEAFF.

The chain combines TRBV20-1 with TRBJ1-1; D remains ambiguous. Germline values: CDR1 DFQATT, CDR2 SNEGSKA (reference sequence). CDR3 size: 10 residues. The ends were cut back, 6 bases at V and 3 bases at J, with 5 bases in the middle. CDR3 bases: TGCAGTGCCGGCTACACTGAAGCTTTCTTT. Protein sequence: CSAGYTEAFF.